This TCR beta chain was identified during a study of CD8 T cells in Susac syndrome (dated by TCRdb to between 2018 and 2020). At the level of the whole study: Repertoire sequencing was used to test whether CD8+ T cell activation and differentiation in Susac syndrome was antigen driven. Clonality of the CD8+ T cell repertoire was compared between over ten healthy donors, roughly 14 Susac syndrome patients and some 15 multiple sclerosis patients. The research as a whole found: The number of individuals in the TCR sequencing and HLA analysis was recognized as being relatively small.

As for this clonotype: The target of this receptor is not known. No much larger clone exists at a distance of one base, and base qualities are not known.

RNA was extracted with the RNeasy kit and roughly 0.45 to 1 ug was reverse transcribed using random hexamers. TCR beta CDR3 regions were amplified with the immunoSEQ multiplex PCR assay covering 54 Vbeta and 13 Jbeta segments. To correct PCR amplification bias, a synthetic template baseline was used for both primer optimization and computational correction. From the authors' description of their analysis: Only productive sequences were kept, with reads annotated to V, D and J genes according to IMGT and analyzed in immunoSEQ Analyzer. Clonality was calculated as one minus the Shannon entropy normalized by log2 of the number of productive unique sequences. For each patient and control, public and private clones were evaluated within the 100 most prevalent clones. A clone was defined as Susac-specific if it was absent from the healthy and MS cohorts, from 950 to 1,300 published viral clones and from other ImmuneACCESS disease sequences. TCRdb reran the public reads through fastp at Q25 and MiXCR, keeping productive beta chains. Identical CDR3 proteins give one entry, which carries the most common genes and DNA. V and J calls and clone size were set by TCRdb, not the authors. This sample gives a few hundred thousand distinct CDR3 sequences in total; 90% to 95% of them show up just once. The top ten clonotypes cover around 0.13% of the sample.

In the germline V gene, CDR1 corresponds to SQVTM and CDR2 to ANQGSEA. V is cut back by 7 bases and J by 0 bases, with 8 bases in the junction unmatched. The CDR3 covers 14 residues, taking in both the cysteine and the phenylalanine. CDR3 DNA is the only sequence kept; it has 42 bases, read in frame from the first base. Peripheral blood CD8+ and CD4+ T cells from healthy donors, Susac syndrome patients and multiple sclerosis patients were profiled using high-throughput TCR beta sequencing. Multiple sclerosis controls were treatment-naive patients with stable or active relapsing-remitting disease fulfilling revised McDonald criteria. Bulk CD8+ and CD4+ T cells were purified magnetically by negative isolation, whereas CD8+ TEMRA cells were enriched by FACS. Blood was collected in EDTA tubes and processed within 24 hours, with PBMCs isolated through density gradient centrifugation. PBMCs intended for TCR sequencing were cryopreserved in liquid nitrogen and were subsequently thawed in a 37 degrees C water bath. Purity of sorted or isolated CD4+, CD8+ and CD8+ TEMRA cells was at least 90%.

The sequencing sample was made of CD8+ T cells from PBMCs. This clonotype was obtained from a human donor with multiple sclerosis. The chain employs TRBV29-1 and TRBJ1-1; 7 bases in the junction line up with TRBD1. The base sequence is TGCAGCGCCGCGGGGACAGATTTGAACACTGAAGCTTTCTTT. This encodes CSAAGTDLNTEAFF.